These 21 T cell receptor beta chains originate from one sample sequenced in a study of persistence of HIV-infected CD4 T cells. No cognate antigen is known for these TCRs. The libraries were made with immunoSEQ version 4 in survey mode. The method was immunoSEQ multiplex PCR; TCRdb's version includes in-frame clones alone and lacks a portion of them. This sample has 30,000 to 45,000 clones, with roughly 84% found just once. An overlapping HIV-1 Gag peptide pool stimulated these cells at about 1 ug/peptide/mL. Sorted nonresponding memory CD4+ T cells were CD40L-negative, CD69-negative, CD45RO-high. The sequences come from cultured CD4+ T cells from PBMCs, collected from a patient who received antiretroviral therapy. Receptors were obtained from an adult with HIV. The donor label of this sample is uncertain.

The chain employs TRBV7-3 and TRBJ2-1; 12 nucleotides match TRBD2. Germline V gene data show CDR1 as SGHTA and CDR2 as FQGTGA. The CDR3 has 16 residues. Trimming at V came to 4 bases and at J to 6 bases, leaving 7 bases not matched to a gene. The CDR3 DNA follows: TGTGCCAGCAGCTCCACCACTAGCGGGGGGACCAATGAGCAGTTCTTC. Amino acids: CASSSTTSGGTNEQFF.

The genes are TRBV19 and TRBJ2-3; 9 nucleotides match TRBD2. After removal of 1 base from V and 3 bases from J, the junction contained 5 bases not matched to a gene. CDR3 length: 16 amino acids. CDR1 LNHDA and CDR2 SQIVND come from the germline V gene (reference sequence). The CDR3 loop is CASSIVAGVRTDTQYF. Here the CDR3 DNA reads TGTGCCAGTAGTATAGTAGCGGGGGTACGGACAGATACGCAGTATTTT.

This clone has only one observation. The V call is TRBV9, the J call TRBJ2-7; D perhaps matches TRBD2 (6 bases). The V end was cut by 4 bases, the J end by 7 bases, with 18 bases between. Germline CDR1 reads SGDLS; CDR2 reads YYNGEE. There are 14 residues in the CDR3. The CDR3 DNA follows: TGTGCCAGCAGCCGAAGGGCGGCGGGGATAGAGCAGTACTTC. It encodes CASSRRAAGIEQYF.

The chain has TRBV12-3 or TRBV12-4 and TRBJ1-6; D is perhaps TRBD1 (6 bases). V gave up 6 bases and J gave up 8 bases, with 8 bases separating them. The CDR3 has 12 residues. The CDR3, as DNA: TGTGCCAGCAGCAAGGGGGATTCACCCCTCCACTTT. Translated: CASSKGDSPLHF.

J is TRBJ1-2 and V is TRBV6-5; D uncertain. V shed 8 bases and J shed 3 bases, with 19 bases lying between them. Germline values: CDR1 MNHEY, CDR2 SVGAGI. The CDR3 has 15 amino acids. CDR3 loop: CASVRETRSDYGYTF. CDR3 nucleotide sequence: TGTGCCAGCGTGCGTGAGACACGGTCAGACTATGGCTACACCTTC.

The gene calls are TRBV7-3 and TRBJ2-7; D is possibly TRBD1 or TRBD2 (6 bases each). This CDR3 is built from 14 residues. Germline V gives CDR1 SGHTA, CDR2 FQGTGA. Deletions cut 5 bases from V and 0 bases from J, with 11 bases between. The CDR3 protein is CASSPRGGSYEQYF. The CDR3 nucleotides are TGTGCCAGCAGCCCCAGGGGAGGCTCCTACGAGCAGTACTTC.

The DNA of the CDR3 is TGTGCCAGCAGCCCCTCTGACCGGGAGAACAATGAGCAGTTCTTC. Its translation is CASSPSDRENNEQFF. The chain uses TRBV4-2 and TRBJ2-1; weak D call: TRBD2 (6 bases). The germline gives CDR1 LGHNA, CDR2 YNFKEQ. There are 15 residues in the CDR3. The germline V and J ends were trimmed by 4 bases and 5 bases, with 15 bases remaining between them.

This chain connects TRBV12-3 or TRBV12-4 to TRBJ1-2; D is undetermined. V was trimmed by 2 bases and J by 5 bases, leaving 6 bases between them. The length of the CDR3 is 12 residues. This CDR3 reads CASSLRVYGYTF. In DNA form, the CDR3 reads TGTGCCAGCAGTTTAAGGGTTTATGGCTACACCTTC.

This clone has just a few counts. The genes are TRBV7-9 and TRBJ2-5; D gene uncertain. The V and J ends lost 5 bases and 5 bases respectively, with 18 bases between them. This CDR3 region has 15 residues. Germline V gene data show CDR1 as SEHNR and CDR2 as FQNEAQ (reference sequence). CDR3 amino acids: CASSHKEGLGETQYF. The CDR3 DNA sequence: TGTGCCAGCAGCCATAAAGAAGGCCTTGGGGAGACCCAGTACTTC. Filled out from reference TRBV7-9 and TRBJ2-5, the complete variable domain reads DTGVSQNPRHKITKRGQNVTFRCDPISEHNRLYWYRQTLGQGPEFLTYFQNEAQLEKSRLLSDRFSAERPKGSFSTLEIQRTEQGDSAMYLCASSHKEGLGETQYFGPGTRLLVL.

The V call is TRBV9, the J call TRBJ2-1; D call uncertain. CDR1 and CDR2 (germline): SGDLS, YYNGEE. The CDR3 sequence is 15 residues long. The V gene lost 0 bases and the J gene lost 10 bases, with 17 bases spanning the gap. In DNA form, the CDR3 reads TGTGCCAGCAGCGTAGGGTTCCGGCAGAAGACAGAGCAGTTCTTC. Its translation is CASSVGFRQKTEQFF.

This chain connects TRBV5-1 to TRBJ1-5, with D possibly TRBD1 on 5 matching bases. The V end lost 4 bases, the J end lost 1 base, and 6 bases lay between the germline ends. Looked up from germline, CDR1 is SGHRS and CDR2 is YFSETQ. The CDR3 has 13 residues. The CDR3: CASSRDSNQPQHF. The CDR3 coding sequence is TGCGCCAGCAGCAGGGACAGCAATCAGCCCCAGCATTTT.

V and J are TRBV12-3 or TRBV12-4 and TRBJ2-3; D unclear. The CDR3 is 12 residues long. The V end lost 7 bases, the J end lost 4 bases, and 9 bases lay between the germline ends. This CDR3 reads CASTNSPDTQYF. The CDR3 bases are TGTGCCAGCACCAACAGCCCAGATACGCAGTATTTT.

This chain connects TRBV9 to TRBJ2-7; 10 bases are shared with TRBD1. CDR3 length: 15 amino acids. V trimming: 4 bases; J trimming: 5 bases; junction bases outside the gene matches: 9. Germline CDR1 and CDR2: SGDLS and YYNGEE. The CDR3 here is CASSSGTGVYDEQYF. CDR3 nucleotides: TGTGCCAGCAGCTCCGGGACAGGGGTATATGACGAGCAGTACTTC.

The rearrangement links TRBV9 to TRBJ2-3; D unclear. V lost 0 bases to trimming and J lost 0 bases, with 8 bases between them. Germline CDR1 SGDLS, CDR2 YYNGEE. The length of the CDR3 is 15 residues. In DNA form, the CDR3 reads TGTGCCAGCAGCGTAGATGGCCCTAGCACAGATACGCAGTATTTT. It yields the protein CASSVDGPSTDTQYF.

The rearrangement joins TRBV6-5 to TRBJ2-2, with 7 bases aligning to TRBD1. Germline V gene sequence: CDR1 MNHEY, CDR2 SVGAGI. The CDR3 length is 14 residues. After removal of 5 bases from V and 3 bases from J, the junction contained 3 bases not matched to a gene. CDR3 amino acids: CASSRQGDTGELFF. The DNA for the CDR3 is TGTGCCAGCAGTCGACAGGGAGACACCGGGGAGCTGTTTTTT.

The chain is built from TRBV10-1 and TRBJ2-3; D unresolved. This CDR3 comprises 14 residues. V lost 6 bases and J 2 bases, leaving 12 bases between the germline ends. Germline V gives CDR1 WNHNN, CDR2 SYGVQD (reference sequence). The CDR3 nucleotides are TGCGCCAGCAGCGAAAGATCCTTCACAGATACGCAGTATTTT. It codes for CASSERSFTDTQYF.

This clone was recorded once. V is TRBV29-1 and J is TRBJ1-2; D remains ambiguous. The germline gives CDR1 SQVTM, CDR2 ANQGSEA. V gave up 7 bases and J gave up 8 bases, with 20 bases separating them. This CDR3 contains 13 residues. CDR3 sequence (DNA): TGCAGCGCCGGTCGGTGGGCCCGGGAAGGCTACACCTTC. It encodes CSAGRWAREGYTF.

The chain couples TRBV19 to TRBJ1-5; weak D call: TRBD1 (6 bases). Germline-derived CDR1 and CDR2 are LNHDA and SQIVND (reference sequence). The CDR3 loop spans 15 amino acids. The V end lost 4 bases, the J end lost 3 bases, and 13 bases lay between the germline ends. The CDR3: CASSRDRPINQPQHF. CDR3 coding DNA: TGTGCCAGTAGTAGAGACAGGCCGATCAATCAGCCCCAGCATTTT.

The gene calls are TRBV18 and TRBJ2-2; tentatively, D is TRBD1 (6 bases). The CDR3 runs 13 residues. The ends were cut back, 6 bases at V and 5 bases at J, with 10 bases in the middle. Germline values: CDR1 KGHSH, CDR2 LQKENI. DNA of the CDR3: TGTGCCAGCTCGTCACAGGGTACCGGGGAGCTGTTTTTT. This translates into CASSSQGTGELFF.

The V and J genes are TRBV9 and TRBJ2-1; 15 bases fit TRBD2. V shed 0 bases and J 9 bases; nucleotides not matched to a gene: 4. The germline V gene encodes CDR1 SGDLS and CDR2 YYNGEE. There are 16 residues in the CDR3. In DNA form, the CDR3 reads TGTGCCAGCAGCGTAGGGACTAGCGGGGGGGCCGGTGAGCAGTTCTTC. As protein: CASSVGTSGGAGEQFF.

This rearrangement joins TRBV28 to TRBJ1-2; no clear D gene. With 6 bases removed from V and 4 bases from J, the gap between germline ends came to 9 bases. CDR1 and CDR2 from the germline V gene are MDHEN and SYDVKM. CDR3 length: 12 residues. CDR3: CASSREFYGYTF. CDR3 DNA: TGTGCCAGCAGCCGTGAATTCTATGGCTACACCTTC.